The clone carrying this T cell receptor (beta chain) was seen only a few times. No antigen is known for it. Germline V gives CDR1 SEHNR, CDR2 FQNEAQ (reference sequence). The CDR3 has 15 amino acids. Trimming cost V 1 base and J 4 bases, with 13 bases left between them. This record belongs to a study of T-cell memory formation after mild COVID-19. For the study at large: Clusters of TCRs were largely donor specific. Study-wide findings and caveats: Contracting CD8+ clones were enriched in EMRA, CD4+ mainly in CM and EM.

cDNA libraries for TCR alpha and TCR beta, carrying sample barcodes and UMIs, came from 5'RACE with constant-segment primers. Each CDR3 protein gets one entry after TCRdb re-called the 5' RACE reads with MiXCR. The sample includes about 610,000 distinct CDR3 sequences, roughly 17% seen only once; the top ten take less than 10%. The chain combines TRBV7-9 with TRBJ1-1; unclear D gene. The sample was PBMCs or a T cell subset sorted from them (not recorded which). This clonotype was sampled from an adult woman who had mild COVID-19 (a few samples of this study predate the infection). Cell type and time point are not known. In DNA form, the CDR3 reads TGTGCCAGCAGCTTAGTTAATGCTGGCGGCACTGAAGCTTTCTTT. Amino acid sequence: CASSLVNAGGTEAFF.